One T cell receptor beta chain is described in this entry. The clone's antigen remains unknown. No per-base quality is available; no much larger clone lies one base away. For this chain, trimming is 0 bases at the V end and 0 bases at the J end, and the number of junction bases without a gene match is 16. The CDR3, from cysteine to phenylalanine, totals 21 residues. Here the CDR3 DNA is all that survives: 63 bases in frame from base 1. CDR1 is given as MNHNS and CDR2 as SASEGT, both from the germline V gene. The donors were healthy, HIV-negative adults with no recently reported acute infections or vaccinations. Every donor was a Caucasian adult living in Nashville, Tennessee, USA. CD4+ T cells were enriched by magnetic negative selection; naive cells were then positively selected on CD45RA, and the negative fraction formed the memory subset. After blood collection by leukapheresis, PBMCs were isolated using Ficoll-Histopaque density gradient centrifugation and then cryopreserved in the vapor phase of liquid nitrogen. Analytical flow cytometry was used to check the purity and quantity of every magnetically sorted T cell population. Genomic DNA was isolated from every sorted fraction and measured by UV absorbance on a Nanodrop 2000c.

TCR CDR3 regions were amplified from genomic DNA by multiplex PCR using the deep immunoSEQ assay. Extracted genomic DNA from each cell subset was distributed evenly across all wells of several immunoSEQ 96-well plates, and each plate was treated as a replicate. For sorted subsets, roughly 190 ng of genomic DNA, equivalent to some 30,000 T cell genomes, went into each replicate PCR. The purified libraries were quantified using a Qubit 3.0 fluorometer, sized with a Bioanalyzer 2100, and then quantified again using the KAPA Library Quantification kit. Each immunoSEQ 96-well plate was sequenced on its own single-read 150-cycle Illumina NextSeq 550 flow cell. As for the authors' bioinformatics: Because the immunoSEQ output held only junctional sequences and lacked quality scores, the filtering could not match the filtering applied to full-length reads. Sequences were annotated with PyIR, a Python wrapper for IgBLAST v1.9, and V/J genes and CDR3 were assigned using IMGT germline references. Any read was removed if the V/J assignment was weak (E-value above 1e-6), the CDR3 was missing, or the read contained stop codons, out-of-frame junctions, or ambiguous translated residues. V3J clonotypes were defined by identical inferred V gene, J gene, and CDR3 amino acid sequence. Percentage overlap between repertoires was computed as shared unique clonotypes divided by the size of the smaller repertoire. RTK rarefaction, the Chao1 estimator, and Recon v2.1 estimates of unobserved clonotypes were used to assess repertoire richness. Generation probabilities for all TCRbeta clonotypes obtained by the gDNA method from a few donors were computed using OLGA. In TCRdb, the immuneACCESS table is reduced to in-frame sequences with V and J assigned. These tables do not hold every clone; where another copy was compared, an unresolved V gene accounts for under half, and the others remain unexplained. For V, J and clone size, that table is used; D and trimming come from the DNA. The sample contains about 2.4 million clones, roughly 93% of them found a single time. The top ten clonotypes cover about 0.38% of the sample.

The sample comes from a study of shared clonotypes between healthy human individuals (dated by TCRdb to about 2020). At the level of the whole study: The cohort comprised a couple of women and three men aged 18 to 49 years. To increase sequencing depth and limit assay-specific biases, TCR repertoire library preparation and sequencing were carried out by different laboratories using diverse techniques. For each donor, CD4 naive and CD4 memory were each given three plates, CD8 naive was given two plates, and CD8 memory was given one plate. To estimate repertoire size and how much clonotype sharing occurs between individuals, the study deeply sequenced the blood TCR repertoires of about five healthy adults. Between about 0.94 and 8.9 billion PBMCs per donor were obtained by leukapheresis.

The study at large found these results: Because the study included a small number of donors, the genetic and exposure-history diversity represented was limited. Across several donors, roughly 5.4% of naive CD4, 3.5% of naive CD8, under 2.5% of memory CD4, and over 0.35% of memory CD8 clonotypes were shared. Pairwise subsampling led to the expectation that sequencing depth would affect the degree of clonotype sharing among donors. Estimated clonotype richness was generally larger for naive than for memory subsets. Even with the large sequencing depth, rarefaction of the sorted-subset datasets indicated that sequencing was incomplete. Compared with non-shared clonotypes, clonotypes shared by all four sorted-subset donors had higher generation probabilities. Only blood was sampled, and tissue TCR repertoires likely differ from those in blood.

The chain uses TRBV6-1 and TRBJ2-1, and 8 junctional nucleotides match TRBD2. The sequence derives from a man aged 18 to 29 in good health. Some clones in this sample may be carry-over from other donors' samples. The sequenced sample consisted of naive CD4+ T cells from PBMCs. The cell subset or site label for this specimen denotes: CD45RA+ positively selected. The CDR3 has the sequence CASSEALLAGLHLGSYNEQFF. The nucleotides read TGTGCCAGCAGTGAAGCGCTTCTAGCGGGTCTCCACCTGGGCTCCTACAATGAGCAGTTCTTC.